Following are 32 T cell receptor beta chains from one sample sequenced in a study of blood T cell repertoires in COVID-19. Using immunoSEQ multiplex PCR, the repertoire was profiled, and TCRdb retains in-frame clones only, with some absent. The sample shows tens of thousands of clones, around 86% of them seen only once. The sequencing sample was made of peripheral blood. Source of these receptors: a man aged 70 or older with acute or convalescent COVID-19.

The chain uses TRBV28 and TRBJ2-5, with D tentatively TRBD2 (5 bases). Trimming cost V 4 bases and J 5 bases, with 14 bases left between them. In germline, CDR1 is MDHEN, CDR2 SYDVKM. CDR3 length equals 14 residues. CDR3 coding DNA: TGTGCCAGCAGTTCGCAGCGGACGGGGGAGACCCAGTACTTC. It codes for CASSSQRTGETQYF. The variable domain in full, completed from reference TRBV28 and TRBJ2-5, reads DVKVTQSSRYLVKRTGEKVFLECVQDMDHENMFWYRQDPGLGLRLIYFSYDVKMKEKGDIPEGYSVSREKKERFSLILESASTNQTSMYLCASSSQRTGETQYFGPGTRLLVL.

This clone has more than one count but fewer than ten. The chain links TRBV4-2 to TRBJ2-1; no clear D. The CDR3 consists of 13 residues. V was pared by 3 bases and J by 5 bases, with 8 bases between. Germline CDR1 reads LGHNA; CDR2 reads YNFKEQ. CDR3 sequence (DNA): TGTGCCAGCAGCCAGGGCATTCACAATGAGCAGTTCTTC. Translating it yields CASSQGIHNEQFF.

V usage is TRBV19 and J usage is TRBJ2-5, with TRBD1 identical over 8 bases. The V gene end was trimmed by 3 bases and the J gene end by 5 bases; junction bases not matched to a gene: 11. Germline-derived CDR1 and CDR2 are LNHDA and SQIVND (reference sequence). The CDR3 is made up of 16 amino acids. CDR3 sequence reads: CASSIAQGAEGETQYF. The CDR3 coding sequence is TGTGCCAGTAGTATCGCCCAGGGGGCGGAGGGGGAGACCCAGTACTTC.

The chain recombines TRBV19 with TRBJ1-6; D uncertain. This CDR3 contains 16 residues. From germline, CDR1 is LNHDA and CDR2 SQIVND (reference sequence). The V end lost 6 bases, the J end lost 0 bases, and 12 bases lay between the germline ends. CDR3 loop: CASRATARSYNSPLHF. CDR3 bases: TGTGCCAGTAGGGCCACAGCCCGCTCCTATAATTCACCCCTCCACTTT.

V gene TRBV30 combines with J gene TRBJ2-7; possibly TRBD2 for D (5 bases). The CDR3 covers 14 residues. V was trimmed by 2 bases and J by 5 bases, leaving 16 bases between them. Per the germline V gene, CDR1 is GTSNPN and CDR2 is SVGIG (reference sequence). The CDR3 sequence is CAWSKGAGRDEQYF. The CDR3, as DNA: TGTGCCTGGAGTAAAGGCGCGGGTCGCGACGAGCAGTACTTC.

This clone occurred a few times. The chain recombines TRBV30 with TRBJ1-6; TRBD1 agrees at 7 bases. V was pared by 5 bases and J by 6 bases, with 4 bases of the junction left unmatched. Germline CDR1 GTSNPN, CDR2 SVGIG (reference sequence). CDR3 length equals 13 residues. CDR3 in amino acids: CAWLGQPNSPLHF. DNA of the CDR3: TGTGCCTGGCTGGGACAGCCTAATTCACCCCTCCACTTT.

The genes are TRBV9 and TRBJ2-1, with D tentatively TRBD2 (5 bases). The germline V gene has CDR1 SGDLS and CDR2 YYNGEE. V was trimmed by 6 bases and J by 10 bases, leaving 17 bases between them. This CDR3 has 13 residues. CDR3 DNA: TGTGCCAGCAACCGGGCCGCGGAGGAGGAGCAGTTCTTC. It is translated as CASNRAAEEEQFF.

This clone has just a few counts. The chain uses TRBV7-9 and TRBJ1-1; possible D gene TRBD1, 6 bases. This CDR3 region has 14 residues. V was pared by 1 base and J by 1 base, with 7 bases between. Germline loops: CDR1 SEHNR, CDR2 FQNEAQ (reference sequence). In DNA form, the CDR3 reads TGTGCCAGCAGCTTAGAAGGGGGGAACACTGAAGCTTTCTTT. Residues: CASSLEGGNTEAFF.

This sequence joins TRBV19 and TRBJ2-3; tentatively, D is TRBD2 (6 bases). Germline loops: CDR1 LNHDA, CDR2 SQIVND (reference sequence). V dropped 0 bases and J dropped 6 bases, with 13 bases sitting between them. This CDR3 contains 15 residues. The CDR3 DNA sequence: TGTGCCAGTAGTATAGACCTAGCGAGAGGGGATACGCAGTATTTT. It is translated as CASSIDLARGDTQYF.

The chain joins TRBV5-4 to TRBJ2-7, with TRBD1 matching 7 bases. V lost 3 bases to trimming and J lost 2 bases; unmatched junction nucleotides: 11. CDR3 size: 16 residues. CDR1 is SGHNT, CDR2 YYREEE, per germline (reference sequence). This chain's CDR3 is CASSSGGQAGPYEQYF. The CDR3 nucleotides read TGTGCCAGCAGCTCCGGTGGACAGGCTGGCCCCTACGAGCAGTACTTC.

The CDR3 nucleotides are TGCGCCAGCAGCCAAGATCTACAGGGACCAATGGTCCCCAACGTCCTGACTTTC. It codes for CASSQDLQGPMVPNVLTF. The chain is built from TRBV4-3 and TRBJ2-6; TRBD1 might be the D (6 bases). Germline loops: CDR1 LGHNA, CDR2 YSLEER. Trimming left V 0 bases short and J 8 bases short, with 20 bases between. This CDR3 spans 18 amino acids.

The chain couples TRBV5-1 to TRBJ2-2; D is perhaps TRBD1 (5 bases). Deletions cut 4 bases from V and 1 base from J, with 17 bases between. Looked up from germline, CDR1 is SGHRS and CDR2 is YFSETQ. The CDR3 is 17 residues long. The CDR3 sequence is CASSPRAGGQNTGELFF. CDR3 nucleotide sequence: TGCGCCAGCAGCCCCAGGGCCGGCGGCCAGAACACCGGGGAGCTGTTTTTT.

This chain connects TRBV19 to TRBJ2-3; tentatively, D is TRBD1 (6 bases). CDR3 length equals 15 residues. Trimming shortened V by 5 bases and J by 6 bases, and 18 bases separated the two germline ends. Germline V gene data show CDR1 as LNHDA and CDR2 as SQIVND (reference sequence). The CDR3 DNA sequence: TGTGCCAGTAGTCCCCAATCAGGGACAACGGATACGCAGTATTTT. It specifies CASSPQSGTTDTQYF. Looking up the rest from reference TRBV19 and TRBJ2-3 gives the full variable domain: DGGITQSPKYLFRKEGQNVTLSCEQNLNHDAMYWYRQDPGQGLRLIYYSQIVNDFQKGDIAEGYSVSREKKESFPLTVTSAQKNPTAFYLCASSPQSGTTDTQYFGPGTRLTVL.

This clone was seen a single time. The rearrangement links TRBV11-2 to TRBJ1-5; 7 bases fit TRBD1. Trimming removed 5 bases from V and 1 base from J; junction bases left unmatched: 5. The germline V gene has CDR1 SGHAT and CDR2 FQNNGV. This CDR3 spans 15 amino acids. The CDR3 nucleotides read TGTGCCAGCAGCGCGACAGGGAAAAGCAATCAGCCCCAGCATTTT. Encoded protein: CASSATGKSNQPQHF.

The chain couples TRBV5-4 to TRBJ1-1, with 8 bases that match TRBD1. Germline CDR1 and CDR2: SGHNT and YYREEE (reference sequence). V gave up 2 bases and J gave up 3 bases; unmatched junction bases: 3. The CDR3 spans 14 residues. The CDR3 nucleotides read TGTGCCAGCAGCTTTCCGGGACAGGACACTGAAGCTTTCTTT. This sequence encodes CASSFPGQDTEAFF.

The V call is TRBV3-1 (or the pseudogene TRBV3-2), the J call TRBJ2-3; 9 bases agree with TRBD1. CDR1 and CDR2 (germline): LGHDT, YNNKEL (reference sequence). V lost 3 bases, J lost 4 bases, and 11 bases stayed unmatched. The CDR3 has 17 residues. CDR3 sequence: CASSHGTGTGWSDTQYF. Here the CDR3 DNA reads TGTGCCAGCAGCCATGGTACCGGGACAGGGTGGTCAGATACGCAGTATTTT.

The chain links TRBV5-6 to TRBJ1-1; D gene unclear. Germline CDR1 and CDR2: SGHDT and YYEEEE. The CDR3 runs 13 residues. Trimming removed 2 bases at V and 7 bases at J, with 12 bases between. CDR3 bases: TGTGCCAGCAGCTTCAGCCCTCGAGGTGAAGCTTTCTTT. Amino acid sequence: CASSFSPRGEAFF.

This chain links TRBV5-1 with TRBJ1-1, with 9 bases identical to TRBD1. Germline V lookup: CDR1 SGHRS, CDR2 YFSETQ. Trimming removed 4 bases from V and 2 bases from J; junction bases left unmatched: 6. The CDR3 has 15 amino acids. CDR3 in DNA: TGCGCCAGCAGCGTTGGGACAGGGCAAAACACTGAAGCTTTCTTT. It encodes CASSVGTGQNTEAFF. Based on the CDR3 plus reference TRBV5-1 and TRBJ1-1, the full variable domain is KAGVTQTPRYLIKTRGQQVTLSCSPISGHRSVSWYQQTPGQGLQFLFEYFSETQRNKGNFPGRFSGRQFSNSRSEMNVSTLELGDSALYLCASSVGTGQNTEAFFGQGTRLTVV.

The chain combines TRBV9 with TRBJ2-2, with D possibly TRBD1 on 5 matching bases. The germline V gene has CDR1 SGDLS and CDR2 YYNGEE. This CDR3 comprises 13 residues. Trimming cost V 6 bases and J 3 bases, with 9 bases left between them. The CDR3 reads CASNLGDTGELFF. The CDR3 nucleotides read TGTGCCAGCAATCTAGGGGACACCGGGGAGCTGTTTTTT. Supplemented by reference TRBV9 and TRBJ2-2, the full variable domain reads DSGVTQTPKHLITATGQRVTLRCSPRSGDLSVYWYQQSLDQGLQFLIQYYNGEERAKGNILERFSAQQFPDLHSELNLSSLELGDSALYFCASNLGDTGELFFGEGSRLTVL.

This chain links TRBV9 with TRBJ2-1; perhaps TRBD2 as D (6 bases). The V end lost 0 bases, the J end lost 10 bases, and 14 bases lay between the germline ends. CDR3 size: 14 residues. CDR1 is SGDLS, CDR2 YYNGEE, per germline. The CDR3 spells CASSVAASVEEQFF. The CDR3 nucleotides are TGTGCCAGCAGCGTAGCGGCTAGCGTGGAGGAGCAGTTCTTC.

This clone has a single count. The chain carries TRBV7-2 and TRBJ1-2; D might be TRBD1 (5 bases). The CDR3 runs to 15 residues. V lost 1 base and J 4 bases, leaving 13 bases between the germline ends. The germline V gene has CDR1 SGHTA and CDR2 FQGNSA. The CDR3 region has the DNA TGTGCCAGCAGCTTAGGTGGGGCGATTGCCTATGGCTACACCTTC. Its protein product is CASSLGGAIAYGYTF.

This clone has only one observation. V and J are TRBV18 and TRBJ1-1; D possibly corresponds to TRBD1 (5 bases). V lost 6 bases and J 1 base, leaving 6 bases between the germline ends. The germline V gene has CDR1 KGHSH and CDR2 LQKENI. This CDR3 contains 12 residues. The CDR3 bases are TGTGCCAGCTCTGGACAGAACACTGAAGCTTTCTTT. This sequence encodes CASSGQNTEAFF.

This clone came up a few times. This rearrangement joins TRBV7-9 to TRBJ1-5; D perhaps matches TRBD1 (5 bases). The CDR3 is 14 amino acids. From germline, CDR1 is SEHNR and CDR2 FQNEAQ (reference sequence). Trimming took off 0 bases at V and 4 bases at J, with 7 bases between the two ends. CDR3 in DNA: TGTGCCAGCAGCTTAGCGACAGCGAATCAGCCCCAGCATTTT. Translating it yields CASSLATANQPQHF.

The rearrangement links TRBV11-2 to TRBJ2-6, with D unresolved. CDR1 and CDR2 (germline): SGHAT, FQNNGV. V was shortened by 3 bases and J by 4 bases, with 7 bases between the two germline ends. The CDR3 length is 14 residues. The CDR3 region is CASSFLQGANVLTF. The DNA of the CDR3 is TGTGCCAGCAGCTTCCTCCAGGGGGCCAACGTCCTGACTTTC.

The chain employs TRBV19 and TRBJ1-4; D not certain. V dropped 4 bases and J dropped 8 bases, with 17 bases sitting between them. Germline V CDR1 and CDR2: LNHDA, SQIVND (reference sequence). CDR3 length: 15 residues. CDR3 coding DNA: TGTGCCAGTAGTAACCCTCGACAAATGGGCGAAAAACTGTTTTTT. Amino acids: CASSNPRQMGEKLFF.

This rearrangement joins TRBV18 to TRBJ2-5; D perhaps matches TRBD2 (5 bases). CDR1 is KGHSH, CDR2 LQKENI, per germline. The CDR3 consists of 15 residues. The V end lost 1 base, the J end lost 4 bases, and 13 bases lay between the germline ends. Here the CDR3 reads CASSPQARGLETQYF. CDR3 in DNA: TGTGCCAGCTCACCACAGGCACGGGGATTAGAGACCCAGTACTTC. The full variable domain, rest sourced from reference TRBV18 and TRBJ2-5, is NAGVMQNPRHLVRRRGQEARLRCSPMKGHSHVYWYRQLPEEGLKFMVYLQKENIIDESGMPKERFSAEFPKEGPSILRIQQVVRGDSAAYFCASSPQARGLETQYFGPGTRLLVL.

This chain links TRBV24-1 with TRBJ2-3, with 7 bases identical to TRBD1. CDR3 length: 15 amino acids. CDR1 is KGHDR, CDR2 SFDVKD, per germline. The ends lost 2 bases at V and 4 bases at J; junction bases unmatched: 5. The CDR3 region is CATSDSWTGSDTQYF. CDR3 in DNA: TGTGCCACCAGTGATTCGTGGACAGGATCAGATACGCAGTATTTT.

This clone was seen a single time. The chain combines TRBV18 with TRBJ2-7; 7 positions agree with TRBD2. V lost 1 base, J lost 6 bases, and 0 bases stayed unmatched. The germline V gene encodes CDR1 KGHSH and CDR2 LQKENI. CDR3 size: 12 residues. CDR3 DNA: TGTGCCAGCTCACCACGGGGGGGCGAGCAGTACTTC. This gives the protein CASSPRGGEQYF.

This clone was recorded once. The V gene is TRBV4-1, the J gene TRBJ1-4, with TRBD1 identical over 7 bases. Germline-derived CDR1 and CDR2 are MGHRA and YSYEKL. V lost 4 bases and J lost 5; bases outside the gene matches: 10. The CDR3 covers 16 residues. The CDR3 nucleotides read TGCGCCAGCAGCCCCGAAGGTGTGACAGGGAATGAAAAACTGTTTTTT. Its translation is CASSPEGVTGNEKLFF.

CDR3 nucleotide sequence: TGTGCCAGTAGTGCCCCGGGACAGGGGGTGGATGGCTACACCTTC. It is translated as CASSAPGQGVDGYTF. The chain combines TRBV19 with TRBJ1-2, with 11 bases lining up with TRBD1. The germline CDR1 and CDR2 sequences are LNHDA and SQIVND (reference sequence). With V trimmed by 5 bases and J by 6 bases, 8 bases remained unmatched. The CDR3 loop spans 15 amino acids.

V usage is TRBV6-5 and J usage is TRBJ1-1; perhaps TRBD1 as D (5 bases). The CDR3 has 13 amino acids. Trimming removed 5 bases at V and 3 bases at J, with 10 bases between. Germline CDR1 MNHEY, CDR2 SVGAGI. The DNA for the CDR3 is TGTGCCAGCAGTCCTCAGGGATACACTGAAGCTTTCTTT. It specifies CASSPQGYTEAFF.

The chain uses TRBV14 and TRBJ2-1, with 14 bases identical to TRBD2. CDR1 is SGHDN and CDR2 is FVKESK in the germline V gene. The CDR3 spans 16 residues. Losses at the gene ends were 5 bases for V and 5 bases for J; bases not matched to a gene: 5. The CDR3 loop is CASSARLAGGHNEQFF. The DNA of the CDR3 is TGTGCCAGCAGCGCCCGACTAGCGGGAGGGCACAATGAGCAGTTCTTC.